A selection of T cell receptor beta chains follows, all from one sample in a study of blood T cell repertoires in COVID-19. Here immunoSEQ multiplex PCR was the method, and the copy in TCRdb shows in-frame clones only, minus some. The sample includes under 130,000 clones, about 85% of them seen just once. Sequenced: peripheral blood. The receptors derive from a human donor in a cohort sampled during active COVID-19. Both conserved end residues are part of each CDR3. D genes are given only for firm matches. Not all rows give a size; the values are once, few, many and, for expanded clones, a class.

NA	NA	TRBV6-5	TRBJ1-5	TGTGCCAGCAGTCCGACAGGAGTTTATCAGCCCCAGCATTTT	CASSPTGVYQPQHF
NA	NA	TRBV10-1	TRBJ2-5	TGCGCCATCCCGGGAAGTAAAGAGACCCAGTACTTC	CAIPGSKETQYF
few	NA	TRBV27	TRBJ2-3	TGTGCCAGCAGTTATTCGCTAAGAGATACGCAGTATTTT	CASSYSLRDTQYF
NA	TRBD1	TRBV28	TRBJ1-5	TGTGCCAGCAGAAGACAGGGGGCGGGGCAGCCCCAGCATTTT	CASRRQGAGQPQHF
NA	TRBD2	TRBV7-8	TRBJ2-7	TGTGCCAGCAGCTCTCTAGCGGGAAGCTCCTACGAGCAGTACTTC	CASSSLAGSSYEQYF
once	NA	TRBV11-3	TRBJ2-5	TGTGCCAGCAGCTTAACGCGTGGAGAGACCCAGTACTTC	CASSLTRGETQYF
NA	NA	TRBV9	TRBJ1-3	TGTGCCAGCAGTGCCGGGGGGCCAGGAAACACCATATATTTT	CASSAGGPGNTIYF
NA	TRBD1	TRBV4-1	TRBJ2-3	TGCGCCAGCAGACGAGGGGGACAGGCCACAGATACGCAGTATTTT	CASRRGGQATDTQYF
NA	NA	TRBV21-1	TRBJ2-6	TGTGCCAGCAGCCTCCGGAGGGCCAGCCACTCTGGGGCCAACGTCCTGACTTTC	CASSLRRASHSGANVLTF
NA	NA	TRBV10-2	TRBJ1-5	TGCGCCAGCACAGGGAATAGCAATCAGCCCCAGCATTTT	CASTGNSNQPQHF
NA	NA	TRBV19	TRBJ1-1	TGTGCCAGTAGTATAGACCATCCCCAGAGGCGAGCTTTCTTT	CASSIDHPQRRAFF
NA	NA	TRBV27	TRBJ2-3	TGTGCCAGCAGAGGGCTAGCCAGCACAGATACGCAGTATTTT	CASRGLASTDTQYF
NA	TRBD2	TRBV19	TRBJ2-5	TGTGCCAGTAGTCACCTCGTAGCGGGAGGGCCCCAAGAGACCCAGTACTTC	CASSHLVAGGPQETQYF
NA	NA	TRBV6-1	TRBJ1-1	TGTGCCAGCAGTGAAGGGCAATACACTGAAGCTTTCTTT	CASSEGQYTEAFF
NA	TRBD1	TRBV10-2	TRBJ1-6	TGCGCCAGCAGGGATTGGACAGGGGACAATTCACCCCTCCACTTT	CASRDWTGDNSPLHF
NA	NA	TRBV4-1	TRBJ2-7	TGCGCCAGCAGCCAAGTGGGCCTCTACGAGCAGTACTTC	CASSQVGLYEQYF
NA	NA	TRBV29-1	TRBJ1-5	TGCAGCGTTGCAGGGAAGAGCAATCAGCCCCAGCATTTT	CSVAGKSNQPQHF
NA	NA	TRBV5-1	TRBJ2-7	TGCGCCAGCAGCTTCACAGGGTACGAGCAGTACTTC	CASSFTGYEQYF
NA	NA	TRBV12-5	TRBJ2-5	TGTGCTAGTGGCCCGAGCCAAGAGACCCAGTACTTC	CASGPSQETQYF
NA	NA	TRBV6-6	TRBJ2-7	TGTGCCAGCAGGACTGGGGCGTCCTACGAGCAGTACTTC	CASRTGASYEQYF
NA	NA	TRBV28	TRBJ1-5	TGTGCCAGCAGTTTGCGGGTGGATCAGCCCCAGCATTTT	CASSLRVDQPQHF
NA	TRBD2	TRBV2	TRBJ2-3	TGTGCCAGCATCGAGATAGCGGGTACAGATACGCAGTATTTT	CASIEIAGTDTQYF
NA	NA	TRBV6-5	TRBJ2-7	TGTGCCAGCAGTTACTCTGGGGGAACGGGAGTCTACGAGCAGTACTTC	CASSYSGGTGVYEQYF
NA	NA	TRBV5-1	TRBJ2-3	TGCGCCAGCAGCTCTCTAGACGCAGATACGCAGTATTTT	CASSSLDADTQYF
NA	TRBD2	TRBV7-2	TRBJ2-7	TGTGCCAGCAGCCCCGGGGGGGGAAGCTCCTACGAGCAGTACTTC	CASSPGGGSSYEQYF
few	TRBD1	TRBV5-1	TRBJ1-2	TGCGCCAGCAGCTTGGGGACAGGGCCCTACACCTTC	CASSLGTGPYTF
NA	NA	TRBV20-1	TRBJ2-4	TGCAGTGCTAGTTCCGGGAGTGATGACATTCAGTACTTC	CSASSGSDDIQYF
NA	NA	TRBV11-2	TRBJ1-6	TGTGCCAGCAGCTTAGACGACAGCCTTAATTCACCCCTCCACTTT	CASSLDDSLNSPLHF
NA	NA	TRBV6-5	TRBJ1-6	TGTGCCAGCAGTTACGGGGCAGGGGCCTATAATTCACCCCTCCACTTT	CASSYGAGAYNSPLHF
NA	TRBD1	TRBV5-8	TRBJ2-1	TGTGCCAGCAGCTACGGGACAGGGCCCTACAATGAGCAGTTCTTC	CASSYGTGPYNEQFF